The 10 T cell receptor beta chains presented below share a single source sample, sequenced in a study of shared T cell receptors in the human thymus. Here immunoSEQ multiplex PCR was the method, and the copy in TCRdb shows in-frame clones only, minus some. Among some 700,000 clones listed, around 89% were seen once. These data were also reused for a study on human thymus T cells.

The sequenced sample was thymocytes. The source of these receptors is a boy in the first two years of life with a congenital heart defect.

The chain uses TRBV30 and TRBJ2-1; TRBD1 matches 7 bases. The CDR3 covers 12 residues. The V segment lost 0 bases and the J segment 7 bases; nucleotides outside the gene matches: 0. Per the germline V gene, CDR1 is GTSNPN and CDR2 is SVGIG (reference sequence). The CDR3 here is CAWSVQGNEQFF. The CDR3 nucleotides are TGTGCCTGGAGTGTACAGGGGAATGAGCAGTTCTTC.

This clone turned up a few times. The rearrangement uses TRBV19 and TRBJ2-2, with D perhaps matching TRBD2 (6 bases). Germline V lookup: CDR1 LNHDA, CDR2 SQIVND (reference sequence). This CDR3 comprises 14 residues. V was pared by 7 bases and J by 0 bases, with 9 bases between. The CDR3 loop reads CASISGSNTGELFF. CDR3 DNA: TGTGCCAGTATCAGCGGGTCGAACACCGGGGAGCTGTTTTTT.

V gene TRBV5-6 combines with J gene TRBJ2-1; 10 bases line up with TRBD2. The CDR3 length is 18 residues. J lost 8 bases, V lost 6 bases, and 20 bases had no gene match. Per germline, CDR1 SGHDT and CDR2 YYEEEE. In DNA form, the CDR3 reads TGTGCCAGCACCGGAAGCTGGCTAGCGGGAGTCATAGGCGATGAGCAGTTCTTC. Its translation is CASTGSWLAGVIGDEQFF. The complete variable domain, with remaining parts taken from reference TRBV5-6 and TRBJ2-1, reads DAGVTQSPTHLIKTRGQQVTLRCSPKSGHDTVSWYQQALGQGPQFIFQYYEEEERQRGNFPDRFSGHQFPNYSSELNVNALLLGDSALYLCASTGSWLAGVIGDEQFFGPGTRLTVL.

This rearrangement joins TRBV28 to TRBJ2-1, with D possibly TRBD2 on 7 matching bases. Looked up from germline, CDR1 is MDHEN and CDR2 is SYDVKM. The CDR3 has 19 amino acids. Trimming took 5 bases from V and 0 from J, leaving 23 bases between them. For the CDR3, the DNA is TGTGCCAGCAGTCCGCCGGAAGGGGGTGGCGGGAGCTCCTACAATGAGCAGTTCTTC. This encodes CASSPPEGGGGSSYNEQFF.

This clone has a single count. J is TRBJ1-5 and V is TRBV30; 8 bases map to TRBD1. Trimming took 4 bases from V and 3 from J; bases not matched to a gene: 2. The germline V gene has CDR1 GTSNPN and CDR2 SVGIG (reference sequence). The CDR3 is made up of 13 amino acids. The CDR3: CAWTDRDNQPQHF. The DNA for the CDR3 is TGTGCCTGGACGGACAGGGACAATCAGCCCCAGCATTTT.

The rearrangement joins TRBV14 to TRBJ2-5; TRBD2 agrees at 10 bases. Near its end, the DNA agrees better with TRBJ2-7, so the J call may be wrong. The V gene's germline CDR1 is SGHDN and CDR2 FVKESK. The CDR3 has 15 amino acids. CDR3 residues: CASSQVLAGAYEQYF. CDR3 DNA sequence: TGTGCCAGCAGCCAAGTTCTAGCGGGAGCCTACGAGCAGTACTTC.

CDR3 in amino acids: CASSLCGSGRGELFF. The CDR3 DNA is TGTGCCAGCAGTTTATGCGGGAGCGGGCGCGGGGAGCTGTTTTTT. The V call is TRBV2, the J call TRBJ2-2; TRBD2 agrees at 7 bases. J was trimmed by 7 bases and V by 5 bases; bases with no gene match: 10. Germline CDR1 reads SNHLY; CDR2 reads FYNNEI. This CDR3 is 15 amino acids long.

The gene calls are TRBV5-6 and TRBJ1-3; D is perhaps TRBD1 (5 bases). V lost 3 bases to trimming and J lost 4 bases, with 14 bases between them. The CDR3 has 15 residues. Germline CDR1 reads SGHDT; CDR2 reads YYEEEE. DNA of the CDR3: TGTGCCAGCAGCTGTGGGGCACAAGGGGGAAACACCATATATTTT. It encodes CASSCGAQGGNTIYF.

The CDR3 DNA follows: TGTGCCAGCAGCTTAGGGGGACTAGCGGGAGTAGGCGTCCGCAATGAGCAGTTCTTC. Residues: CASSLGGLAGVGVRNEQFF. V gene TRBV7-9 combines with J gene TRBJ2-1; 14 nucleotides align to TRBD2. The CDR3 has 19 residues. V was clipped by 1 base and J by 6 bases; unmatched bases: 11. CDR1 and CDR2 (germline): SEHNR, FQNEAQ (reference sequence).

The chain couples TRBV27 to TRBJ2-7; D is unresolved. Trimming left V 3 bases short and J 4 bases short, with 7 bases between. The CDR3 sequence is 12 residues long. The germline V gene has CDR1 MNHEY and CDR2 SMNVEV (reference sequence). The CDR3 DNA sequence: TGTGCCAGCAGTTTGCCCGGGTACGAGCAGTACTTC. Protein product: CASSLPGYEQYF.